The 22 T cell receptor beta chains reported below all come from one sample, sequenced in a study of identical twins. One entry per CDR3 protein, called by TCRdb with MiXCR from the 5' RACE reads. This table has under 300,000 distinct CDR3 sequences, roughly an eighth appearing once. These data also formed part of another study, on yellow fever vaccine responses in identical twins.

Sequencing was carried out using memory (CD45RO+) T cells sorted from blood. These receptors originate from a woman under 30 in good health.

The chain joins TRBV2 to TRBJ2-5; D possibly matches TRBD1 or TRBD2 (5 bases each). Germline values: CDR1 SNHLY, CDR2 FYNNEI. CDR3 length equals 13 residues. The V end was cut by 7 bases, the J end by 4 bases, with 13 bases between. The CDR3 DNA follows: TGTGCCAGCACTCGTACTAGGGGAGAGACCCAGTACTTC. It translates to CASTRTRGETQYF. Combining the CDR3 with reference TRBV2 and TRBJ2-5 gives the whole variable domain EPEVTQTPSHQVTQMGQEVILRCVPISNHLYFYWYRQILGQKVEFLVSFYNNEISEKSEIFDDQFSVERPDGSNFTLKIRSTKLEDSAMYFCASTRTRGETQYFGPGTRLLVL.

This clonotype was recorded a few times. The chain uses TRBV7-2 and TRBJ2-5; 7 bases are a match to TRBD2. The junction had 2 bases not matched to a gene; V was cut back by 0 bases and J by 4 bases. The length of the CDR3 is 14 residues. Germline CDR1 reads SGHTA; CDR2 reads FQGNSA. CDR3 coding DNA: TGTGCCAGCAGCTTAGCGTGGGAGGGAGAGACCCAGTACTTC. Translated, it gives CASSLAWEGETQYF.

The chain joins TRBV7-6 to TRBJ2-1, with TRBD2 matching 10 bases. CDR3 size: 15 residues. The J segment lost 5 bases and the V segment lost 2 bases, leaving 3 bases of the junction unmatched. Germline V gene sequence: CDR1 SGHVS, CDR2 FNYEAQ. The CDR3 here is CASSLPGLADNEQFF. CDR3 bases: TGTGCCAGCAGCTTACCCGGACTAGCGGACAATGAGCAGTTCTTC.

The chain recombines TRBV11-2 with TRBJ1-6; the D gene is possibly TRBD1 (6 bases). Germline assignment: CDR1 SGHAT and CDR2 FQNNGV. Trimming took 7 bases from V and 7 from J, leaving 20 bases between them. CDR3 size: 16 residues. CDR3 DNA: TGTGCCAGCACTTCAGGGGCCGACAGGTTAAATTCACCCCTCCACTTT. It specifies CASTSGADRLNSPLHF.

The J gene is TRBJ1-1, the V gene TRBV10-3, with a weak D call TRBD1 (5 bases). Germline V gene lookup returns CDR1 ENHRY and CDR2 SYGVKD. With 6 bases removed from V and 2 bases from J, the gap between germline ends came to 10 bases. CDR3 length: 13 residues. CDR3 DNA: TGTGCCATCAGCGACAGATACAACACTGAAGCTTTCTTT. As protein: CAISDRYNTEAFF.

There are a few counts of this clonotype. The CDR3 coding sequence is TGTGCCAGCATACGCGGGGGGGGACCCCTCCACTTT. It is translated as CASIRGGGPLHF. The chain carries TRBV2 and TRBJ1-6; the D gene is possibly TRBD1 (5 bases). Per germline, CDR1 SNHLY and CDR2 FYNNEI. This CDR3 is built from 12 residues. V lost 7 bases and J 12 bases, leaving 13 bases between the germline ends. Supplemented by reference TRBV2 and TRBJ1-6, the full variable domain reads EPEVTQTPSHQVTQMGQEVILRCVPISNHLYFYWYRQILGQKVEFLVSFYNNEISEKSEIFDDQFSVERPDGSNFTLKIRSTKLEDSAMYFCASIRGGGPLHFGNGTRLTVT.

The chain's CDR3 is CASSVGRDGWYF. DNA for the CDR3: TGTGCCAGTAGTGTGGGACGGGACGGCTGGTACTTC. The chain has TRBV19 and TRBJ2-5; D may correspond to TRBD1 or TRBD2 (5 bases each). Per the germline V gene, CDR1 is LNHDA and CDR2 is SQIVND (reference sequence). The CDR3 contains 12 residues. The V gene lost 5 bases and the J gene lost 13 bases, with 17 bases spanning the gap.

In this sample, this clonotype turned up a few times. CDR3 bases: TGTGCCAGCAGCATCACCGGGACAGGGGGCCTCGAGCAGTACTTC. The encoded protein is CASSITGTGGLEQYF. The rearrangement joins TRBV13 to TRBJ2-7, with 12 bases aligning to TRBD1. With 5 bases clipped from V and 6 bases from J, the junction kept 8 bases outside the gene matches. The germline V gene encodes CDR1 PRHDT and CDR2 FYEKMQ (reference sequence). This CDR3 contains 15 residues.

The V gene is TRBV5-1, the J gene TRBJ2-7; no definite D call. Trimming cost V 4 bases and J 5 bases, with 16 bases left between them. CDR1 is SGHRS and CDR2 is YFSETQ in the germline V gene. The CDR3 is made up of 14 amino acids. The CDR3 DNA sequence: TGCGCCAGCAGCCACGGGCCGAGTCGGGACGAGCAGTACTTC. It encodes CASSHGPSRDEQYF.

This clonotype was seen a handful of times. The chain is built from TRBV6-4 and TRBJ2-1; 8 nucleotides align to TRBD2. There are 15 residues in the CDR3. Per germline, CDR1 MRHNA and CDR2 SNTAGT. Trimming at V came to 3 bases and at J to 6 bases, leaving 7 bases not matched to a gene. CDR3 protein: CASSEAGEISNEQFF. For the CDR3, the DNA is TGTGCCAGCAGTGAAGCGGGAGAAATCAGCAATGAGCAGTTCTTC.

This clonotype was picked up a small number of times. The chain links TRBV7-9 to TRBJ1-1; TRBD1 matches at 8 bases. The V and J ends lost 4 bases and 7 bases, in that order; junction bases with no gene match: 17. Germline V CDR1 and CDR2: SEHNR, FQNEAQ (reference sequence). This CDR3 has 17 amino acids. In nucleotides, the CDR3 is TGTGCCAGCAGCTCAAACCGTCTAGACAGGGGTCGGAATGAAGCTTTCTTT. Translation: CASSSNRLDRGRNEAFF.

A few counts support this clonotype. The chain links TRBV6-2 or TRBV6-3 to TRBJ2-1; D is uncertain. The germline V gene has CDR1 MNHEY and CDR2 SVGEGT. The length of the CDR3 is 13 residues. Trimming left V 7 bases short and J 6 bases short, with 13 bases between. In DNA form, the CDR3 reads TGTGCCAGCACACCCCCGGGTCGCAATGAGCAGTTCTTC. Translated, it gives CASTPPGRNEQFF.

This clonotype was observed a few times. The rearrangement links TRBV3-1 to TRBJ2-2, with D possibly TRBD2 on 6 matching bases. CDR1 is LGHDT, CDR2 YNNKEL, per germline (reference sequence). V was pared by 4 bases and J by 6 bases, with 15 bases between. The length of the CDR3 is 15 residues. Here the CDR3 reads CASSPDGGVAGELFF. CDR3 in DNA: TGTGCCAGCAGCCCGGATGGCGGGGTGGCCGGGGAGCTGTTTTTT.

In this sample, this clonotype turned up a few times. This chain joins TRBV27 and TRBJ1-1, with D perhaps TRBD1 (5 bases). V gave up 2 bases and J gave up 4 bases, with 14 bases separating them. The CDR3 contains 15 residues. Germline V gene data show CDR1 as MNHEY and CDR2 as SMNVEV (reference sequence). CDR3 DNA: TGTGCCAGCAGTTTACTTCCCCAGGGCGGCACTGAAGCTTTCTTT. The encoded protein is CASSLLPQGGTEAFF.

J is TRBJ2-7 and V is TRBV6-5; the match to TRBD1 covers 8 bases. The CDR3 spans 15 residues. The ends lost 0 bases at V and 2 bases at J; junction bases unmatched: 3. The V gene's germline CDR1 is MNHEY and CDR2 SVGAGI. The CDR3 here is CASSYSSGGTYEQYF. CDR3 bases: TGTGCCAGCAGTTACTCTTCAGGGGGCACCTACGAGCAGTACTTC.

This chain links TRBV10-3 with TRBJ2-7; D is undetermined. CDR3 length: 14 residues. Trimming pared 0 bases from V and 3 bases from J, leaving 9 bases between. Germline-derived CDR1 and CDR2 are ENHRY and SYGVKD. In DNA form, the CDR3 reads TGTGCCATCAGTGAGTCGGTTTCGGGCTACGAGCAGTACTTC. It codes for CAISESVSGYEQYF.

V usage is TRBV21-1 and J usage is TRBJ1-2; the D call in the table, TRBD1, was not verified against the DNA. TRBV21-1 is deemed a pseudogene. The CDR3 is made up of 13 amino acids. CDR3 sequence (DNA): TGTGCCAGCAGCAAAGTTTCAGGGGGCGGCTACACCTTC. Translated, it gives CASSKVSGGGYTF.

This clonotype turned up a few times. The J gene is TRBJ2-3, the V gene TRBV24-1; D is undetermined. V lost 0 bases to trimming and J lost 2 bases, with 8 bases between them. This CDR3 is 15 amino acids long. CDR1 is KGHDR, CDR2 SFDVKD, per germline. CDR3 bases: TGTGCCACCAGTGATTTGCCAGCCTCCACAGATACGCAGTATTTT. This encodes CATSDLPASTDTQYF.

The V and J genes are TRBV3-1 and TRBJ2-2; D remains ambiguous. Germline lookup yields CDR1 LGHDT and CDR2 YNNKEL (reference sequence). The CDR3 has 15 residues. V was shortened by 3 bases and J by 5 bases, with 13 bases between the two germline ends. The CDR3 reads CASSHSDGWTGELFF. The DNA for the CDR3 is TGTGCCAGCAGCCATAGTGACGGGTGGACCGGGGAGCTGTTTTTT.

CDR3 residues: CASSQDETQGSQPQHF. DNA of the CDR3: TGTGCCAGCAGCCAAGACGAAACACAGGGCAGTCAGCCCCAGCATTTT. V gene TRBV3-1 combines with J gene TRBJ1-5; a possible D gene is TRBD1 (6 bases). The CDR3 is 16 amino acids. Germline V gene lookup returns CDR1 LGHDT and CDR2 YNNKEL (reference sequence). V lost 0 bases, J lost 6 bases, and 15 bases lay in between.

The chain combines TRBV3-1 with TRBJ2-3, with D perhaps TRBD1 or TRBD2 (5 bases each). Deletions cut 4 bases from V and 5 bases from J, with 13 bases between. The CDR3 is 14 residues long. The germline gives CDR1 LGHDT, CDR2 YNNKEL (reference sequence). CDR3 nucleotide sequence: TGTGCCAGCAGCCCGAAGTCGAGGGGAGATACGCAGTATTTT. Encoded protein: CASSPKSRGDTQYF.

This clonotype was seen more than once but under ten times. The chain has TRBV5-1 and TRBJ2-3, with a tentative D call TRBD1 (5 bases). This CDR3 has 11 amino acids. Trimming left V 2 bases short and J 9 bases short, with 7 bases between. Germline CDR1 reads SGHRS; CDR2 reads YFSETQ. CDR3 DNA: TGCGCCAGCAGCTTAGACAGAACGCAGTATTTT. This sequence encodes CASSLDRTQYF.